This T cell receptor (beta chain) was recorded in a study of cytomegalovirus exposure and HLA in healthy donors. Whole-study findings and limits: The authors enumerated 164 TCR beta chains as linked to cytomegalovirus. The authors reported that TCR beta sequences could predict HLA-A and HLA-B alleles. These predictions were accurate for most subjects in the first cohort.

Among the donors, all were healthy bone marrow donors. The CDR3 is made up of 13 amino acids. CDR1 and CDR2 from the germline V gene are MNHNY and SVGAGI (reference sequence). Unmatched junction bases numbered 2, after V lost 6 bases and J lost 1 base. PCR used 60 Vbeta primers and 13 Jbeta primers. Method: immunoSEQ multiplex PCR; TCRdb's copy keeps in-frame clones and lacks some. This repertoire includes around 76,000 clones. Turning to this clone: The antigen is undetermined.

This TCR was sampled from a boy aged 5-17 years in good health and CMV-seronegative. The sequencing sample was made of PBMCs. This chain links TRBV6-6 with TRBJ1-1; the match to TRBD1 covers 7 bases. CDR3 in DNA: TGTGCCAGCAGGACAGGGACGAACACTGAAGCTTTCTTT. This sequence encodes CASRTGTNTEAFF.